The 5 T cell receptor beta chains listed next were all sequenced from one sample in a study of T-cell memory formation after mild COVID-19. MiXCR, run by TCRdb on the 5' RACE reads, gives a single entry per CDR3 protein. This sample has more than 250,000 distinct CDR3 sequences, with about 16% found just once. The specimen was PBMCs or a T cell subset sorted from them (not recorded which). These receptors all stem from a man between 18 and 35 years old who had mild COVID-19 (a few samples of this study predate the infection). Cell type and time point are not known.

The chain employs TRBV4-3 and TRBJ1-6; TRBD1 is a possible D gene (5 bases). Trimming took 0 bases from V and 13 from J, leaving 16 bases between them. CDR1 is LGHNA and CDR2 is YSLEER in the germline V gene. There are 15 residues in the CDR3. This CDR3 reads CASSQDGAGNWPLHF. CDR3 DNA: TGCGCCAGCAGCCAAGATGGGGCAGGAAATTGGCCCCTCCACTTT.

The V and J genes are TRBV7-3 and TRBJ2-7; 9 bases align to TRBD1. This CDR3 is built from 15 residues. Germline V gives CDR1 SGHTA, CDR2 FQGTGA. The V gene end was trimmed by 4 bases and the J gene end by 5 bases; junction bases not matched to a gene: 9. CDR3 loop: CASSSCRDRVDEQYV. In nucleotides, the CDR3 is TGTGCCAGCAGCTCTTGCCGGGACAGGGTTGACGAGCAGTACGTC.

This clonotype has just one count. A read error may produce the germline difference seen at one junction end. V gene TRBV19 combines with J gene TRBJ1-1; tentatively, D is TRBD1 (6 bases). Germline assignment: CDR1 LNHDA and CDR2 SQIVND (reference sequence). CDR3 length: 15 residues. The CDR3 region is CASSLTLVGGTEASF. CDR3 nucleotides: TGTGCCAGTAGCCTAACGTTGGTGGGGGGCACTGAAGCTTCCTTT. Full variable domain (remainder filled in from reference TRBV19 and TRBJ1-1): DGGITQSPKYLFRKEGQNVTLSCEQNLNHDAMYWYRQDPGQGLRLIYYSQIVNDFQKGDIAEGYSVSREKKESFPLTVTSAQKNPTAFYLCASSLTLVGGTEASFGQGTRLTVV.

The rearrangement uses TRBV28 and TRBJ2-7; TRBD2 matches 9 bases. Germline V gene sequence: CDR1 MDHEN, CDR2 SYDVKM. Trimming at V came to 3 bases and at J to 3 bases, leaving 6 bases not matched to a gene. The CDR3 runs 15 residues. The CDR3 sequence is CASSLGSGGLYEQYV. For the CDR3, the DNA is TGTGCCAGCAGTTTGGGTAGCGGGGGCCTCTACGAGCAGTACGTC.

J is TRBJ2-7 and V is TRBV20-1; D perhaps matches TRBD2 (6 bases). With 0 bases removed from V and 3 bases from J, the gap between germline ends came to 15 bases. CDR3 size: 15 residues. Germline-derived CDR1 and CDR2 are DFQATT and SNEGSKA (reference sequence). CDR3 nucleotides: TGCAGTGCTAGAGACCAGGTGCGGGGATACTACGAGCAGTACTTC. The encoded protein is CSARDQVRGYYEQYF.